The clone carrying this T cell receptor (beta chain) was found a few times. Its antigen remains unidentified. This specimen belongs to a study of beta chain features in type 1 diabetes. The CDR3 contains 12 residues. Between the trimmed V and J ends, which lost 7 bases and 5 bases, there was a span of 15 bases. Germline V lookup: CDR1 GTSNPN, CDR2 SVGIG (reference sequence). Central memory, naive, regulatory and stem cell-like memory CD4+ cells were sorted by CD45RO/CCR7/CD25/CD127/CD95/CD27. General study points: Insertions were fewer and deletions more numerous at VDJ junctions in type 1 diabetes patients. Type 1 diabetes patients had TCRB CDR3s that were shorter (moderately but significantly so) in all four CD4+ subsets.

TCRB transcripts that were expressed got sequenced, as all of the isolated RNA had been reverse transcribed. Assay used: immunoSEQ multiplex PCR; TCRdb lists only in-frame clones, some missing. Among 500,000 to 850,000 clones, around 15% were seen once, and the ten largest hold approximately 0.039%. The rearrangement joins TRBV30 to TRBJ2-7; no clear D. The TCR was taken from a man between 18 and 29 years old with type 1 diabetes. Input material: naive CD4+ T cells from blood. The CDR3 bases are TGTGCCTATAGCCGCCGTCCACACGAGCAGTACTTC. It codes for CAYSRRPHEQYF.